There are a few counts of the clone carrying this T cell receptor beta chain. Its antigen is unknown. The sample is drawn from a study of regulatory T cells in long-lasting Graves disease. Study as a whole: More than 5 years of antithyroid drugs with positive TSH receptor antibodies defined persistent Graves' disease.

The time point is: persistent/refractory GD, antithyroid drugs over 5 years with positive TRAb. Generation of the TCR library employed RNA extracted from PBMCs. EDTA tubes were used for drawing around 8.2 milliliters of peripheral blood. Findings of the study overall: Persistent disease favored TRBV28, TRBJ1-2 and TRBJ2-5.

Germline V gene sequence: CDR1 SGHRS, CDR2 YFSETQ. V was pared by 7 bases and J by 2 bases, with 6 bases between. The CDR3 is made up of 11 amino acids. iRepertoire HTBI primers and Arm-PCR of CDR3 regions built TCR beta libraries. TCRdb reprocessed the multiplex PCR reads via MiXCR and lists one record per CDR3 protein. Altogether approximately 690,000 distinct CDR3 sequences are present, around 30% being singletons, with the ten largest covering about 40%. This chain connects TRBV5-1 to TRBJ1-2; D uncertain. The sample in question was peripheral blood mononuclear cells (PBMCs), obtained when the disease was refractory, from a patient treated with antithyroid drugs. The source is a female donor with Graves disease. The CDR3 loop is CASGPNYGYTF. CDR3 sequence (DNA): TGCGCCAGCGGGCCGAACTATGGCTACACCTTC.